The present entry profiles one T cell receptor (beta chain) with its context. Its antigen is unknown. Harvested at least 2 cm beyond the tumor margin, adjacent lung showed no atypia. The sample comes from a study of T cells in localized non-small cell lung cancer. Study-level results: Only one tumor region was sequenced, so heterogeneity remains possible. Uninvolved nearby lung showed the greatest T cell clonality, exceeding that found in tumor. Adjacent lung exhibited a median of about 57 among the 100 most abundant tumor clones.

J gave up 7 bases and V 5 bases, and 8 bases lay outside the gene matches. This CDR3 is built from 15 residues. Germline V CDR1 and CDR2: MNHGY, SAAAGT. The protocol was immunoSEQ multiplex PCR, while the TCRdb copy is restricted to in-frame clones and leaves out a portion. The sample shows 1,300 to 1,500 clones, just under 20% of them seen only once. This receptor was obtained from a woman between 35 and 70 years old with stage II lung adenocarcinoma. The chain is built from TRBV6-8 and TRBJ1-6; 7 bases are a match to TRBD1. Material: normal lung tissue next to the tumor, obtained before any cancer treatment. The CDR3 bases are TGTGCCAGCAGTCCTAGGGGGACAGAGAATTCACCCCTCCACTTT. Its translation is CASSPRGTENSPLHF.